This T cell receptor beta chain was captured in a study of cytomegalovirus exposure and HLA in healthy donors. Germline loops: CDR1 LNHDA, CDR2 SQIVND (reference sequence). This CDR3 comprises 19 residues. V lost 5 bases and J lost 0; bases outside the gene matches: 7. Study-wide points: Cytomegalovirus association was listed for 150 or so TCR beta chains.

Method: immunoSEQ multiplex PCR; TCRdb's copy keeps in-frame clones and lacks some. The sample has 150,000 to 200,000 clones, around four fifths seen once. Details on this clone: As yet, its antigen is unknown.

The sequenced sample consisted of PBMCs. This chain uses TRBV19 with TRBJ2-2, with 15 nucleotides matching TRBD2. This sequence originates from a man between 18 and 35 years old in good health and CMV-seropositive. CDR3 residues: CASSSHGLAGGPNTGELFF. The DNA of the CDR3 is TGTGCCAGTAGTTCCCACGGACTAGCGGGAGGGCCGAACACCGGGGAGCTGTTTTTT.